This is a list of T cell receptor beta chains from one sample in a study of blood T cells in healthy people across ages. TCRdb itself ran the 5' RACE reads through MiXCR, one entry per CDR3 protein. The data hold under 2 million distinct CDR3 sequences, with 30% to 40% observed a single time. Sequences were obtained from blood. These TCRs come from a woman younger than 45 in good health. CDR3s include the opening cysteine and the closing phenylalanine or tryptophan. Only part of the rows carry a size: once, few, many, or a class if the clone is expanded.

.	TRBV5-1	TRBJ2-2	CASSLVPGVTGERFF
few	TRBV12-3/TRBV12-4	TRBJ2-3	CASSLARAGGDTQYF
.	TRBV5-5	TRBJ2-5	CASSGRGRETQYF
few	TRBV9	TRBJ2-2	CASSSDRILTGELFF
.	TRBV6-1	TRBJ2-1	CASSERLAGESNEQFF
.	TRBV20-1	TRBJ2-1	CSAPVRGAIQLSSYNEQFF
.	TRBV28	TRBJ1-2	CASTGVRIYGYTF
few	TRBV29-1	TRBJ2-1	CSVANIGGRVANEQFF
few	TRBV6-1	TRBJ2-3	CASSESMTGVGTDTQYF
few	TRBV7-9	TRBJ1-2	CASSPGGTLQSNYGYTF
few	TRBV29-1	TRBJ2-7	CSDAGETSSYEQYF
few	TRBV27	TRBJ2-5	CASNYTQGGRGETQYF
.	TRBV10-1	TRBJ1-2	CASSESRQSHGYTF
few	TRBV10-3	TRBJ1-1	CAISTGNTEAFF
many	TRBV6-6	TRBJ2-5	CATGTGGAETQYF
few	TRBV7-9	TRBJ2-7	CASSSGSLGSYEQYF
.	TRBV5-1	TRBJ2-5	CASSWTSWSVQTQYF
few	TRBV12-3/TRBV12-4	TRBJ1-5	CASRLGIQPQHF
many	TRBV7-2	TRBJ2-7	CASSSLGVSYEQYF
.	TRBV4-1	TRBJ1-1	CASSQRDLGNTEAFF
.	TRBV2	TRBJ2-3	CASSEGSGGATDTQYF
.	TRBV20-1	TRBJ1-1	CSARERRGALTFF
.	TRBV3-1	TRBJ2-1	CASSLDPGEQFF